The clone carrying this T cell receptor (beta chain) was detected ten times or more. Antigen: not known. Germline V gives CDR1 SGHTA, CDR2 FQGNSA. The ends were cut back, 1 base at V and 0 bases at J, with 9 bases in the middle. The length of the CDR3 is 15 residues. These data come from a study of human T cells and chemical hapten exposure. Whole-study context: Affected patients, primarily female, had alopecia areata, totalis or universalis.

Notes on the study in general: Expanded TCR counts at PT1 were positively correlated with the patch test score.

Time point noted: patch test 1, 2 weeks after DPC sensitization. Treatment described: therapeutic diphenylcyclopropenone sensitization with weekly scalp DPC. At patch-test visits, sampling came before the patch test. In the original processing: A per-sample median of 95,638 TCRs was observed, with a range of roughly 20,000 to 750,000. TCRdb re-called the RACE reads with MiXCR, one entry per CDR3 protein. These V and J calls are TCRdb output, not the study's own analysis. The sample has 370,000 or so distinct CDR3 sequences; nearly 5% are singletons. This sequence originates from a woman between 45 and 65 years old with alopecia areata. Some clones in this sample may be carry-over from other donors' samples. This rearrangement joins TRBV7-2 to TRBJ1-2; tentatively, D is TRBD1 (5 bases). The specimen comprised whole blood, sampled in connection with sensitization to the hapten diphenylcyclopropenone (DPC). Written as DNA, the CDR3 is TGTGCCAGCAGCTTAGACAGACAGCCTAACTATGGCTACACCTTC. As protein: CASSLDRQPNYGYTF.